A selection of T cell receptor beta chains follows, all from one sample in a study of blood T cell repertoires in COVID-19. This table comes from immunoSEQ multiplex PCR, and its TCRdb copy is limited to in-frame clones, with some not included. This repertoire shows hundreds of thousands of clones, approximately 90% found once; its top ten account for about 0.99%. Sequencing used peripheral blood. The source is a woman in her thirties or forties who had recovered from COVID-19. Both conserved end residues are part of each CDR3. D genes are given only for firm matches. Expanded clones get a size class; other rows say once, few or many, or leave the size out.

CDR3nt	CDR3aa	v_gene	j_gene	d_gene	abundance
TGTGCCAGCAGCCTAGGGGACAGGAGGCTGGGAGAGACCCAGTACTTC	CASSLGDRRLGETQYF	TRBV7-2	TRBJ2-5	TRBD1	-
TGTGCCAGCAGTGGTGATGTGTGGGTACTACGGTATGGCTACACCTTC	CASSGDVWVLRYGYTF	TRBV6-1	TRBJ1-2	-	-
TGTGCCAGCAGCGTAGAAGCGACCTCCTACGAGCAGTACTTC	CASSVEATSYEQYF	TRBV9	TRBJ2-7	-	few
TGCGCCAGCGGGCAGGGAAGCACAGATACGCAGTATTTT	CASGQGSTDTQYF	TRBV5-1	TRBJ2-3	-	-
TGTGCCAGTAGCAGACCCCCGGGACTAGCGGGAGCCGAGCAGTACTTC	CASSRPPGLAGAEQYF	TRBV19	TRBJ2-7	TRBD2	-
TGTGCCAGCAGTTTGGGGTCCGCAGGGGTTGGGTCACCCCTCCACTTT	CASSLGSAGVGSPLHF	TRBV28	TRBJ1-6	-	few
TGCGCCAGCAGTCAGGGGGCTAATGAAAAACTGTTTTTT	CASSQGANEKLFF	TRBV5-1	TRBJ1-4	TRBD1	-
TGTGCCAGCAGCGTAGCTCCCTCAGGGGCCTATGGCTACACCTTC	CASSVAPSGAYGYTF	TRBV9	TRBJ1-2	-	-
TGTGCCAGCGCCCCCCTTGGGCAGTACTCTGGAAACACCATATATTTT	CASAPLGQYSGNTIYF	TRBV27	TRBJ1-3	-	-
TGTGCCAGCAGTTACTTGGGACTAGCGTGGGCCGGGGCCAACGTCCTGACTTTC	CASSYLGLAWAGANVLTF	TRBV6-2/TRBV6-3	TRBJ2-6	TRBD2	-
TGTGCCAGCAGCCAAAGGGGAACTAGCGGGAGTGGTGAGCAGTTCTTC	CASSQRGTSGSGEQFF	TRBV11-3	TRBJ2-1	TRBD2	-
TGTGCCAGCAGTTACTGGGCAGGATATGGGAATTCACCCCTCCACTTT	CASSYWAGYGNSPLHF	TRBV6-5	TRBJ1-6	-	once
TGTGCCAGCAGCCCCGGACAGGGGCCTGGAAACACCATATATTTT	CASSPGQGPGNTIYF	TRBV11-3	TRBJ1-3	TRBD1	-
TGTGCCAGCAGACAGGGGTGGCACACTGAAGCTTTCTTT	CASRQGWHTEAFF	TRBV6-5	TRBJ1-1	TRBD1	-
TGCGCCAGCAGCTTGGGACGTGTGACAGGGGCGGGTGGCTACACCTTC	CASSLGRVTGAGGYTF	TRBV5-1	TRBJ1-2	TRBD1	-
TGTGCCAGCAGCCTCAGACAGGGGGCAGGGGACACTGAAGCTTTCTTT	CASSLRQGAGDTEAFF	TRBV11-2	TRBJ1-1	TRBD1	-
TGTGCCAGCAGCTTGGTTTTTGGGGGGAAAACTGAAGCTTTCTTT	CASSLVFGGKTEAFF	TRBV5-5	TRBJ1-1	-	-
TGTGCCAGTAGTCGCCCTAGCGGCGCTGATACGCAGTATTTT	CASSRPSGADTQYF	TRBV19	TRBJ2-3	TRBD2	-
TGCGCCAGCAGCTTGCTGGGACAGGGCAACGAGCAGTACTTC	CASSLLGQGNEQYF	TRBV5-1	TRBJ2-7	TRBD1	-
TGTGCCAGCAGCTCGAGACAGGGGGGAATAGCCAAAAACATTCAGTACTTC	CASSSRQGGIAKNIQYF	TRBV11-3	TRBJ2-4	TRBD1	-
TGTGCCTGGACGACAGGGCCTGGGCAGCCCCAGCATTTT	CAWTTGPGQPQHF	TRBV30	TRBJ1-5	TRBD1	-
TGTGCCATCAGCTGGACGGCGGGCTCCTACGAGCAGTACTTC	CAISWTAGSYEQYF	TRBV10-3	TRBJ2-7	-	-
TGTGCCAGCAGCTTATCCGAGTTCCCGGGGAGCTATGGCTACACCTTC	CASSLSEFPGSYGYTF	TRBV7-8	TRBJ1-2	-	once
TGTGCCAGTAGTATCCGTGTAAGGGGCCATCAGCCCCAGCATTTT	CASSIRVRGHQPQHF	TRBV19	TRBJ1-5	-	-
TGTGCCAGCAGCTTAGGGGGACTAGCGTCCAATGAGCAGTTCTTC	CASSLGGLASNEQFF	TRBV7-6	TRBJ2-1	TRBD2	once
TGTGCCAGCAGTTTCCCTTTAACTAGCGGGAGAGCGGATGAGCAGTTCTTC	CASSFPLTSGRADEQFF	TRBV6-2/TRBV6-3	TRBJ2-1	TRBD2	once
TGCGCCAGCAGCCAAGCCCTAGCGGGAGGGGGGCAGTTCTTC	CASSQALAGGGQFF	TRBV4-3	TRBJ2-1	TRBD2	-
TGCGCCAGCAGCAAACAGTCAGTCTATAATTCACCCCTCCACTTT	CASSKQSVYNSPLHF	TRBV5-1	TRBJ1-6	-	once
TGTGCCAGCAGCTCTAGGTCTTTGAACACTGAAGCTTTCTTT	CASSSRSLNTEAFF	TRBV5-5	TRBJ1-1	-	-
TGTGCCAGCAGTGCCCGGGACAGGGGCCCGAACACCGGGGAGCTGTTTTTT	CASSARDRGPNTGELFF	TRBV2	TRBJ2-2	TRBD1	once
TGTGCCAGCAGTTTATGGGCGGGGGCGAACACTGAAGCTTTCTTT	CASSLWAGANTEAFF	TRBV27	TRBJ1-1	-	-
TGTGCCAGCAGTGAAGGGCGGGCGAACTCTGGAAACACCATATATTTT	CASSEGRANSGNTIYF	TRBV2	TRBJ1-3	-	-
TGCAGTGCTAGTGGGCTAGCGGGCCCAGCCGGGCAGTACTTC	CSASGLAGPAGQYF	TRBV20-1	TRBJ2-7	TRBD2	-
TGTGCCAGCAGCCTATCCGGGGGGAACACTGAAGCTTTCTTT	CASSLSGGNTEAFF	TRBV14	TRBJ1-1	-	-
TGTGCCAGCAGTTACCTCAACGTACTAGCGGGAGTTGGAAGTGAGCAGTTCTTC	CASSYLNVLAGVGSEQFF	TRBV6-2/TRBV6-3	TRBJ2-1	TRBD2	-